These 11 T cell receptor beta chains were all obtained from the same sample, sequenced in a study of control samples from healthy donors and cancer patients. Produced via immunoSEQ multiplex PCR; TCRdb's table is partial and in-frame only. The data contain about 140,000 clones, less than 95% of them seen just once; the ten biggest clones take up more than 6.5%. Sequencing was performed on blood. The receptors shown here come from a man between 18 and 35 years old in good health.

The J gene is TRBJ1-5, the V gene TRBV11-3; D ambiguous. Germline V gives CDR1 SGHNT, CDR2 YENEEA. The CDR3 extends over 15 amino acids. Trimming stripped 5 bases from V and 0 bases from J, with 11 bases between. CDR3 region: CASSPFVNSNQPQHF. The CDR3 nucleotides are TGTGCCAGCAGCCCCTTTGTTAATAGCAATCAGCCCCAGCATTTT. Together with reference TRBV11-3 and TRBJ1-5, the CDR3 gives the full variable domain: EAGVVQSPRYKIIEKKQPVAFWCNPISGHNTLYWYLQNLGQGPELLIRYENEEAVDDSQLPKDRFSAERLKGVDSTLKIQPAELGDSAVYLCASSPFVNSNQPQHFGDGTRLSIL.

V is TRBV2 and J is TRBJ2-3, with D possibly matching TRBD2 (5 bases). V was trimmed by 1 base and J by 0 bases, leaving 11 bases between them. The CDR3 length is 16 residues. The V gene's germline CDR1 is SNHLY and CDR2 FYNNEI. The CDR3 sequence: CASSEVGRSSTDTQYF. The CDR3 DNA reads TGTGCCAGCAGTGAAGTTGGGAGATCTAGCACAGATACGCAGTATTTT.

The V gene is TRBV2, the J gene TRBJ2-2, with D unclear. The CDR3 contains 13 residues. V was shortened by 5 bases and J by 8 bases, with 12 bases between the two germline ends. Germline lookup yields CDR1 SNHLY and CDR2 FYNNEI. This chain's CDR3 is CASSSDQRGELFF. The CDR3 DNA reads as TGTGCCAGCAGTTCGGACCAACGGGGGGAGCTGTTTTTT.

In DNA, the CDR3 is TGTGCCAGCCGGGACAGTAACTCCTACGAGCAGTACTTC. As protein: CASRDSNSYEQYF. The chain employs TRBV27 and TRBJ2-7; 7 bases align to TRBD1. Germline V gives CDR1 MNHEY, CDR2 SMNVEV (reference sequence). This CDR3 is built from 13 residues. Trimming took 8 bases from V and 0 from J; bases not matched to a gene: 4.

This rearrangement joins TRBV21-1 to TRBJ2-7; the D segment call TRBD2 is taken from the table without a DNA check. TRBV21-1 is shown as a pseudogene. This CDR3 comprises 15 residues. The CDR3 sequence: CASSKGRGEAYEQYF. Here the CDR3 DNA reads TGTGCCAGCAGCAAAGGACGCGGGGAAGCCTACGAGCAGTACTTC.

V and J are TRBV5-1 and TRBJ2-2, with D maybe TRBD1 (6 bases). CDR1 SGHRS and CDR2 YFSETQ come from the germline V gene. V lost 5 bases and J 0 bases, leaving 11 bases between the germline ends. This CDR3 has 15 amino acids. The CDR3 DNA reads TGCGCCAGCAGTCCGGACAGCTCGAACACCGGGGAGCTGTTTTTT. It encodes CASSPDSSNTGELFF.

V is TRBV20-1 and J is TRBJ1-1, with D perhaps TRBD1 (6 bases). Trimming took 6 bases from V and 8 from J, leaving 13 bases between them. Germline V lookup: CDR1 DFQATT, CDR2 SNEGSKA (reference sequence). The CDR3 covers 11 residues. CDR3: CSANRAVEAFF. The DNA of the CDR3 is TGCAGTGCAAACAGGGCGGTGGAAGCTTTCTTT.

V and J are TRBV19 and TRBJ1-2, with 7 bases lining up with TRBD1. The CDR3 has 14 amino acids. Germline CDR1 is LNHDA and CDR2 is SQIVND (reference sequence). Trimming removed 6 bases from V and 4 bases from J; junction bases left unmatched: 8. The CDR3 reads CASSPRRQGYGYTF. DNA of the CDR3: TGTGCCAGTAGCCCGAGGAGACAGGGCTATGGCTACACCTTC.

The chain joins TRBV5-5 to TRBJ1-2; D might be TRBD1 (5 bases). The CDR3 length is 15 residues. Germline CDR1 is SGHKS and CDR2 is YYEKEE (reference sequence). V shed 1 base and J shed 2 bases, with 12 bases lying between them. This CDR3 is CASSLSGDSNYGYTF. In nucleotides, the CDR3 is TGTGCCAGCAGCTTGTCGGGGGACTCCAACTATGGCTACACCTTC.

This clone was seen a single time. The chain uses TRBV5-5 and TRBJ1-2, with 9 nucleotides matching TRBD1. The length of the CDR3 is 14 residues. The germline V gene has CDR1 SGHKS and CDR2 YYEKEE (reference sequence). The trim removed 1 base at V and 3 bases at J, leaving 1 base unmatched. CDR3 DNA: TGTGCCAGCAGCTTGACAGGGGGCCACTATGGCTACACCTTC. It specifies CASSLTGGHYGYTF.

This clone has only one observation. This chain uses TRBV15 with TRBJ1-6; D remains unclear. The CDR3 runs 14 residues. V gave up 4 bases and J gave up 6 bases, with 10 bases separating them. Germline V CDR1 and CDR2: LNHNV, YYDKDF (reference sequence). The DNA of the CDR3 is TGTGCCACCAGCATCTTAACCGGTAATTCACCCCTCCACTTT. Translation: CATSILTGNSPLHF.